This T cell receptor beta chain emerged from a study of vaccination effects on CD4 cells after COVID-19. Study background: Of the BNT162b2 and mRNA-1273 vaccines, participants received two doses of one or the other. Regarding the study as a whole: Healthy vaccinees showed cross-reactivity with common cold coronaviruses in only 1 of 255 vaccine-induced clones.

V dropped 2 bases and J dropped 9 bases, with 9 bases sitting between them. This CDR3 spans 12 amino acids. The germline V gene encodes CDR1 MNHNS and CDR2 SASEGT. Assay: immunoSEQ multiplex PCR; the TCRdb copy retains only in-frame clones and omits some. Among 20,000 to 25,000 clones listed, 65% to 85% were seen once. Concerning this clone itself: The target antigen is unknown.

With the ViraFEST assay, the study expanded antigen-specific CD4+ T cells using viral peptide pools, then sequenced them. Upon completion of around eleven days in culture, CD4+ T cells were isolated. Absence of prior SARS-CoV-2 infection characterized the vaccine recipients, who showed negative nucleocapsid antibodies. The receptor was isolated from a human donor who received a COVID-19 vaccine. The chain combines TRBV6-1 with TRBJ2-3; D remains unclear. Sequences were derived from CD4+ T cells from PBMCs cultured with HCoV-NL63 spike peptides, sampled before COVID-19 vaccination. In nucleotides, the CDR3 is TGTGCCAGCAGTGAACCCCTCCTAACGCAGTATTTT. Translated: CASSEPLLTQYF.